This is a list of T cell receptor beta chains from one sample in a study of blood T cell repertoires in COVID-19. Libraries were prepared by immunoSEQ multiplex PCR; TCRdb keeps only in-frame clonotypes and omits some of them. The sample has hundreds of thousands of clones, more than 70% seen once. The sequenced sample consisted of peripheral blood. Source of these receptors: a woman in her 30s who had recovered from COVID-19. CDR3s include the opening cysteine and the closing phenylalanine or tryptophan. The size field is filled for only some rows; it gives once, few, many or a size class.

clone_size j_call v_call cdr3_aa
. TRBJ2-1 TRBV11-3 CASSPGQGALNEQFF
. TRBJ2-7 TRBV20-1 CSASLAGGLYEQYF
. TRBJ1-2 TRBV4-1 CASSQGLGLGGYTF
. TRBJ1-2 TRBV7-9 CASSFSGTGGYYGYTF
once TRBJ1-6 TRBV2 CASRDRTGANSPLHF
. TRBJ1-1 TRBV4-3 CASSQGQGWTEAFF
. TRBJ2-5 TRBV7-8 CASSPVIQGTLQETQYF
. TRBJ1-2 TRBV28 CASSLGQHYGYTF
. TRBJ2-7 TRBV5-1 CASSLAPRGGNGEQYF
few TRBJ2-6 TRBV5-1 CASSFAGMTGANVLTF
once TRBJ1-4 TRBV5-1 CASSSLGRAEKLFF
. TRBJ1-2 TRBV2 CASSGQTSTSYGYTF
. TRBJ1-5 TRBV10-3 CATNQGSDQPQHF
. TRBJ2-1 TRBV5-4 CASSSHFGGVIGEQFF
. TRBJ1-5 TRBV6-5 CASSRNTGFQPQHF
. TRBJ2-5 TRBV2 CASKTGSGETQYF
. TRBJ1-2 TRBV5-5 CASRETTSLAYGYTF
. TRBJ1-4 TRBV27 CASTQTGGNEKLFF
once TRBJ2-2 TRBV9 CASSATPGDRGTGELFF
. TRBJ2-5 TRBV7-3 CASSSLGGVETQYF
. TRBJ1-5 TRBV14 CASSQVRQGTTYSNQPQHF
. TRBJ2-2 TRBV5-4 CASSIDRSTGELFF
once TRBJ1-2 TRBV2 CASSESLQAHGYTF
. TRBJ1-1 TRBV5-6 CASSSRAGTVNTEAFF
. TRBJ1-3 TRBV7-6 CASSLWGLTGSGNTIYF
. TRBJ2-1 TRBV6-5 CASSYSAGSSNEQFF
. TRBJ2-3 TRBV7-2 CASSPLADHSNTQYF
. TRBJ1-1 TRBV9 CASSFRQEPTEAFF